This T cell receptor beta chain was obtained from a study of control samples from healthy donors and cancer patients (dated by TCRdb to 2020 to 2022). Library creation used the immunoSEQ multiplex PCR assay. What TCRdb holds here is the immuneACCESS table cut down to in-frame rearrangements. Part of the clones is not present; checked against another copy, under half of the missing clones reflect an unresolved V gene, and the others are unexplained. Across this sample there are approximately 100,000 clones, with around nine tenths seen only once. The ten biggest clones cover roughly 4% of the sample. The CDR3 runs 15 amino acids, cysteine and phenylalanine included. Only the CDR3 portion is preserved as DNA: 45 bases, with reading frame beginning at the first base. Trimming takes 0 bases from V and 3 bases from J, and the germline ends sit 13 bases apart. Taken from the germline V gene, the CDR1 and CDR2 loops are SGHRS and YFSETQ.

As concerns this clone: Its cognate antigen has yet to be identified. One base away there is no much larger clone; base qualities are not given.

What was sequenced was blood. The source is a human donor in good health. The donor label of this sample is uncertain. In this chain, TRBV5-1 is recombined with TRBJ2-7; no confident D gene assignment can be made. The base sequence is TGCGCCAGCAGCTTGGAATCCGGGTTAGGCTACGAGCAGTACTTC. The resulting protein is CASSLESGLGYEQYF.